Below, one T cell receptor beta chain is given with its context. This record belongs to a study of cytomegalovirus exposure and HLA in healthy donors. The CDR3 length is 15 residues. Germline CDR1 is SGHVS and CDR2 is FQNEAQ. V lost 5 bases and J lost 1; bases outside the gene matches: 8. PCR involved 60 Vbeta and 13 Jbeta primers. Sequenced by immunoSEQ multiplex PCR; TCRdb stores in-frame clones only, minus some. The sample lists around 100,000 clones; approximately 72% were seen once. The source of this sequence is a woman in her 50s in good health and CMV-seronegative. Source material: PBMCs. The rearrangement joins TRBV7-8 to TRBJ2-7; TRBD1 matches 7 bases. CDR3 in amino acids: CASSERTGSSYEQYF. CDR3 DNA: TGTGCCAGCAGCGAACGGACAGGATCATCCTACGAGCAGTACTTC.